One sample yielded the 18 T cell receptor beta chains listed below, sequenced in a study of blood T cells in healthy people across ages. Combining a sample-barcoded 5' primer with a J-beta primer mix, a second PCR ran for roughly 6 to 11 cycles. From the 5' RACE reads, TCRdb called clonotypes with MiXCR, one entry per CDR3 protein. The repertoire holds over 600,000 distinct CDR3 sequences, with 46% as singletons. The sample taken for sequencing was blood. The receptors were sampled from a man older than 75 in good health.

This clonotype was picked up a small number of times. One end of the junction varies from germline; a read error may be responsible. The DNA of the CDR3 is TGTGCCAGCAGCAAGGGACAGGGTGCCTACAAGCAGTACTTC. It is translated as CASSKGQGAYKQYF. The chain carries TRBV9 and TRBJ2-7; 9 bases agree with TRBD1. From germline, CDR1 is SGDLS and CDR2 YYNGEE. The CDR3 extends over 14 amino acids.

The chain combines TRBV24-1 with TRBJ2-1, with 8 bases lining up with TRBD2. J lost 5 bases, V lost 8 bases, and 16 bases had no gene match. This CDR3 has 17 residues. The germline V gene has CDR1 KGHDR and CDR2 SFDVKD. DNA for the CDR3: TGTGCCACCATGCTGGGATCCGGGACTAGTGCCCACAATGAGCAGTTCTTC. Encoded protein: CATMLGSGTSAHNEQFF.

The genes are TRBV7-9 and TRBJ2-3; the D gene is possibly TRBD2 (7 bases). V was cut by 5 bases and J by 3 bases, with 18 bases left in between. There are 16 residues in the CDR3. Germline V gene lookup returns CDR1 SEHNR and CDR2 FQNEAQ (reference sequence). The CDR3 spells CASSPAWGGRTDTQYF. The CDR3 coding sequence is TGTGCCAGCAGCCCCGCTTGGGGGGGCCGGACAGATACGCAGTATTTT.

The chain has TRBV15 and TRBJ2-1; no firm D call. From germline, CDR1 is LNHNV and CDR2 YYDKDF (reference sequence). The CDR3 sequence is 15 residues long. With 0 bases removed from V and 5 bases from J, the gap between germline ends came to 11 bases. The CDR3 loop is CATSRDLGRHNEQFF. The CDR3 region has the DNA TGTGCCACCAGCAGAGATCTCGGCAGGCACAATGAGCAGTTCTTC. The full variable domain, its missing parts supplied by reference TRBV15 and TRBJ2-1, is DAMVIQNPRYQVTQFGKPVTLSCSQTLNHNVMYWYQQKSSQAPKLLFHYYDKDFNNEADTPDNFQSRRPNTSFCFLDIRSPGLGDTAMYLCATSRDLGRHNEQFFGPGTRLTVL.

Remarks on this clonotype: A much larger clone lies a single base off, so this may be a read error. The chain links TRBV10-3 to TRBJ2-5; D remains ambiguous. Germline-derived CDR1 and CDR2 are ENHRY and SYGVKD. This CDR3 region has 14 residues. V was shortened by 2 bases and J by 2 bases, with 9 bases between the two germline ends. The CDR3 sequence is CAISEASTQETQYF. CDR3 bases: TGTGCCATCAGTGAGGCGAGTACTCAAGAGACCCAGTACTTC.

Comment on this clonotype: Given a much more abundant clone one base away, this may be a read error. The V gene is TRBV24-1, the J gene TRBJ2-1; D is ambiguous. There are 15 residues in the CDR3. Germline assignment: CDR1 KGHDR and CDR2 SFDVKD. DNA of the CDR3: TGTGCCACCATTGATTTGCCGGGCGGAGACAATGAGCAGTTCTTC. Translated: CATIDLPGGDNEQFF.

This clonotype was seen a few times. This sequence joins TRBV10-1 and TRBJ2-3, with 7 bases lining up with TRBD2. The CDR3 spans 16 residues. The germline gives CDR1 WNHNN, CDR2 SYGVQD (reference sequence). The J segment lost 3 bases and the V segment lost 2 bases, leaving 8 bases of the junction unmatched. Here the CDR3 DNA reads TGCGCCAGCAGTGAGACCAGCGGGGAAGCAACAGATACGCAGTATTTT. It codes for CASSETSGEATDTQYF.

In regard to this clonotype: A single base separates this from a much larger clone, so it may be a read error. This chain joins TRBV24-1 and TRBJ2-3; TRBD2 aligns across 15 bases. The CDR3 runs 20 residues. Germline V gives CDR1 KGHDR, CDR2 SFDVKD. V shed 6 bases, J shed 1 base, and the junction held 13 bases outside the gene matches. The CDR3, as DNA: TGTGCCACCAGTCATGAGCACGGACTAGCGGGAGGGCCCGGCACAGATACGCAGTATTTT. Its protein is CATSHEHGLAGGPGTDTQYF.

Many counts were recorded for this clonotype. The gene calls are TRBV12-3 or TRBV12-4 and TRBJ2-1; D is ambiguous. The CDR3 has 15 amino acids. V lost 6 bases, J lost 0 bases, and 12 bases lay in between. The CDR3 sequence is CASSRAYSSYNEQFF. The DNA for the CDR3 is TGTGCCAGCAGCCGCGCGTATAGCTCCTACAATGAGCAGTTCTTC.

In regard to this clonotype: The junction departs from the called germline gene at one end, perhaps through a read error. This chain joins TRBV10-1 and TRBJ2-1; 9 bases line up with TRBD1. Germline V gene data show CDR1 as WNHNN and CDR2 as SYGVQD (reference sequence). The CDR3 is made up of 14 amino acids. CDR3 loop: CANSENRGRDEQFF. CDR3 sequence (DNA): TGCGCCAACAGTGAGAACAGGGGGCGCGATGAGCAGTTCTTC.

This clonotype was counted ten times or more. The chain employs TRBV4-2 and TRBJ1-2, with D perhaps matching TRBD1 (5 bases). CDR1 is LGHNA, CDR2 YNFKEQ, per germline. V lost 0 bases, J lost 4 bases, and 15 bases lay in between. This CDR3 contains 16 residues. The CDR3 DNA is TGTGCCAGCAGCCAAGATCTGGGCAGGCAGGGCTATGGCTACACCTTC. It is translated as CASSQDLGRQGYGYTF.

The chain has TRBV14 and TRBJ2-7, with TRBD1 matching over 8 bases. This CDR3 spans 15 amino acids. Germline V gives CDR1 SGHDN, CDR2 FVKESK. V lost 4 bases to trimming and J lost 1 base; unmatched junction nucleotides: 6. The CDR3 DNA sequence: TGTGCCAGCAGCCCCCGACAGGGGCCGTCCTACGAGCAGTACTTC. Translation: CASSPRQGPSYEQYF.

The chain couples TRBV12-3 or TRBV12-4 to TRBJ1-3, with 8 bases that match TRBD1. After removal of 6 bases from V and 0 bases from J, the junction contained 1 base not matched to a gene. This CDR3 is 14 amino acids long. The CDR3 region is CASRQGVSGNTIYF. The DNA for the CDR3 is TGTGCCAGCAGACAGGGGGTCTCTGGAAACACCATATATTTT.

The chain has TRBV20-1 and TRBJ2-1, with 11 bases that match TRBD1. The CDR3 contains 16 residues. Trimming cost V 5 bases and J 0 bases; bases outside gene matches: 6. The germline V gene has CDR1 DFQATT and CDR2 SNEGSKA (reference sequence). Here the CDR3 reads CSAPRTGGYSYNEQFF. CDR3 nucleotides: TGCAGTGCTCCCAGGACAGGGGGCTACTCCTACAATGAGCAGTTCTTC.

This clonotype has just a few counts. The chain is built from TRBV4-2 and TRBJ2-5, with a weak D call TRBD2 (6 bases). The CDR3 runs to 14 residues. V was trimmed by 5 bases and J by 4 bases, leaving 14 bases between them. Germline lookup yields CDR1 LGHNA and CDR2 YNFKEQ. CDR3 bases: TGTGCCAGCAGCTCCACGGAGGGCCTAGAGACCCAGTACTTC. It encodes CASSSTEGLETQYF.

This clonotype was seen at least ten times. The CDR3 coding sequence is TGTGCCATCAGTGAGGTCCGAATAAATGAGCAGTTCTTC. Translating it yields CAISEVRINEQFF. This chain connects TRBV10-3 to TRBJ2-1; D gene ambiguous. The CDR3 consists of 13 residues. Germline assignment: CDR1 ENHRY and CDR2 SYGVKD. V lost 2 bases and J 7 bases, leaving 9 bases between the germline ends.

This chain connects TRBV11-3 to TRBJ2-5; maybe TRBD2 (6 bases). The CDR3 runs to 17 residues. Between the trimmed V and J ends, which lost 5 bases and 1 base, there was a span of 20 bases. Germline loops: CDR1 SGHNT, CDR2 YENEEA. The CDR3 coding sequence is TGTGCCAGCAGCGATCCTTGGGGGGAATGGGGCCAAGAGACCCAGTACTTC. Its protein is CASSDPWGEWGQETQYF.

The chain recombines TRBV29-1 with TRBJ2-7; 7 nucleotides align to TRBD2. This CDR3 is 14 amino acids long. Trimming at V came to 2 bases and at J to 8 bases, leaving 12 bases not matched to a gene. From germline, CDR1 is SQVTM and CDR2 ANQGSEA. CDR3 protein: CSVELAEPPLKQYF. CDR3 nucleotide sequence: TGCAGCGTTGAACTAGCGGAGCCACCGCTCAAGCAGTACTTC.